This TCR beta chain appears in the sequencing data of a study of OX40 agonist ivuxolimab in advanced cancers. Turning to the study itself: Patients receiving dose escalation had hepatocellular carcinoma, melanoma, renal cell or head and neck cancer. Previous treatment with anti-PD-1, anti-PD-L1 or anti-CTLA-4 therapy was allowed; 40% had received some. Broader study findings: Expanded clones were, on average, more numerous in CD8+ T cells than in CD4+. The work left the antigen specificity of expanded peripheral T cells undetermined.

TCRdb's copy holds only in-frame clones and misses some; the assay was immunoSEQ multiplex PCR. The sample holds approximately 76,000 clones; 85% to 90% are singletons and the top ten take approximately 13%. This CDR3 region has 16 residues. V lost 5 bases and J lost 4; bases outside the gene matches: 9. Germline lookup yields CDR1 SEHNR and CDR2 FQNEAQ (reference sequence). As concerns this clone: Antigen: not known.

Specimen: CD4+ or CD8+ T cells sorted from blood, collected in a trial of the OX40 agonist ivuxolimab. The chain carries TRBV7-9 and TRBJ2-3, with 10 bases aligning to TRBD1. The sequence was obtained from an adult with an advanced solid tumor such as melanoma, head and neck, liver or kidney cancer. The CDR3 region is CASSHPTGGAPDTQYF. DNA for the CDR3: TGTGCCAGCAGCCACCCGACAGGGGGCGCCCCAGATACGCAGTATTTT.